This T cell receptor beta chain comes out of a study of T cells in Graves' hyperthyroidism and ophthalmopathy. For the study at large: Before treatment of any kind, peripheral blood was taken at initial diagnosis. Study-level findings and limits: Blood also carried most thyroid clonotypes expanded above 0.001.

This clonotype was seen many times. No antigen is known for it. Researchers took RNA transcripts and amplified the TCR beta CDR3 regions from them. Primed by the HTBI set, a first-round RT-PCR was run on the TCR CDR3. TCRdb ran MiXCR on the multiplex PCR reads and lists one entry per CDR3 protein. The table records around 520,000 distinct CDR3 sequences, 13% to 15% of them present only once. Together with thyroid ultrasound, orbital computed tomography, serum thyroxine and TRAb, clinical symptoms were used for diagnoses. The TCR was taken from a middle-aged woman with Graves' hyperthyroidism. Sequencing used blood.

This chain's CDR3 is CASSQGLAGQEKRTQYF. DNA of the CDR3: TGTGCCAGCAGCCAGGGACTAGCCGGACAAGAAAAACGGACCCAGTACTTC. This chain connects TRBV3-1 to TRBJ2-5; TRBD2 matches at 9 bases. The CDR3 is 17 residues long. V lost 3 bases and J lost 7; bases outside the gene matches: 15. Germline V gives CDR1 LGHDT, CDR2 YNNKEL (reference sequence).